This TCR beta chain was identified in a study of technical replicates of blood from a few donors. The CDR3 length is 13 residues. Trimming removed 2 bases from V and 1 base from J, with 3 bases in between. Germline V gene lookup returns CDR1 SEHNR and CDR2 FQNEAQ (reference sequence). Assay: immunoSEQ multiplex PCR; the TCRdb copy retains only in-frame clones and omits some. This table has about 68,000 clones, about 97% appearing once. Specimen: T cells isolated from PBMCs. The chain links TRBV7-9 to TRBJ1-5; unclear D gene. This clonotype was obtained from a human donor in good health. The CDR3 DNA sequence: TGTGCCAGCAGCTTAACAAGCAATCAGCCCCAGCATTTT. Amino acids: CASSLTSNQPQHF.